This T cell receptor beta chain was documented in a study of cytomegalovirus exposure and HLA in healthy donors. Study outcomes and limitations: Previously analyzed data showed that most TCR beta V segments were productive at a frequency of about 87% or about 30%. A later analysis found most CMV-associated TCR beta chains apparently HLA-restricted.

This clone was seen a single time. Its target is not known. 13 Jbeta primers and 60 Vbeta primers were used for the PCR. Assay: immunoSEQ multiplex PCR; the TCRdb copy retains only in-frame clones and omits some. The sample records more than 100,000 clones, approximately 76% being singletons. The CDR3 length is 15 residues. Looked up from germline, CDR1 is KGHSH and CDR2 is LQKENI. V shed 2 bases and J shed 3 bases, with 13 bases lying between them. The sequence was collected from a man aged 55 to 70 in good health and CMV-seropositive. The sample was PBMCs. The rearrangement uses TRBV18 and TRBJ1-2, with no clear D. The chain's CDR3 is CASSPGSRPDYGYTF. The CDR3 nucleotides read TGTGCCAGCTCACCAGGCAGCAGGCCCGACTATGGCTACACCTTC.